This TCR beta chain is from a study of shared clonotypes between healthy human individuals. Whole-study results and caveats: It was observed that 5% to 6.5% of naive CD4 clonotypes were shared across a handful of donors.

The V gene lost 6 bases and the J gene lost 0 bases, with 9 bases spanning the gap. The CDR3 runs 14 residues. Germline V CDR1 and CDR2: MNHNS, SASEGT. Measured with immunoSEQ multiplex PCR; TCRdb has only the in-frame clones, and not every one. The sample lists 2 million to 2.5 million clones, 90% to 95% occurring once. Regarding this clone: What it binds is not known.

This TCR was recovered from a young man in good health. Specimen: naive CD4+ T cells sorted from blood. Subset noted: CD45RA+ positively selected. The rearrangement uses TRBV6-1 and TRBJ1-3; no definite D call. The CDR3 DNA is TGTGCCAGCAGCACAGCGATCTCTGGAAACACCATATATTTT. Protein product: CASSTAISGNTIYF.